This T cell receptor beta chain was captured by sequencing in a study of T cell repertoires in cytomegalovirus infection. TCRdb itself ran the reads through MiXCR, one entry per CDR3 protein. The data hold about 740,000 distinct CDR3 sequences, with roughly 36% observed a single time. Germline CDR1 is SGHNT and CDR2 is YYREEE (reference sequence). This CDR3 comprises 19 residues. Trimming cost V 1 base and J 2 bases, with 25 bases left between them. This clonotype was sampled from a human donor in good health (CMV status not recorded). Some clones in this sample may be carry-over from other donors' samples. This chain connects TRBV5-4 to TRBJ2-7; the D gene is possibly TRBD2 (7 bases). Sequencing input: PBMCs. CDR3 loop: CASSLLWRGHSASPYEQYF. CDR3 in DNA: TGTGCCAGCAGCTTGTTGTGGCGGGGGCACAGTGCCAGCCCCTACGAGCAGTACTTC.